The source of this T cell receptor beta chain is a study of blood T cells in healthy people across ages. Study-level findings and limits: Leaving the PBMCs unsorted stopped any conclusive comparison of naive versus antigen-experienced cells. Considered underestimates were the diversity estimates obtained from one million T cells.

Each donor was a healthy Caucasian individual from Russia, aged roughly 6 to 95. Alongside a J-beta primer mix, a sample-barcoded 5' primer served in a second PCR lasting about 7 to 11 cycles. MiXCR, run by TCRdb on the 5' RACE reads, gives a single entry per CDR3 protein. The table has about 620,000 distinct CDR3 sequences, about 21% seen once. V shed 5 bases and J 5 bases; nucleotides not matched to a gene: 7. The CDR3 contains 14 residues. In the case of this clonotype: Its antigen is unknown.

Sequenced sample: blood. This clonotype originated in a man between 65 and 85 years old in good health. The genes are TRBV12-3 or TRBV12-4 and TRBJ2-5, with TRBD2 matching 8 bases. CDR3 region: CASSASGSGETQYF. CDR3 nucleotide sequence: TGTGCCAGCAGTGCAAGCGGGAGCGGTGAGACCCAGTACTTC.